This is a list of T cell receptor beta chains from one sample in a study of T cells in Graves' hyperthyroidism and ophthalmopathy. TCRdb recomputed calls from the multiplex PCR reads with MiXCR, one row per CDR3 protein. This table holds some 530,000 distinct CDR3 sequences, 20% to 25% found once. Sequenced material: blood. The receptor source for this set is a woman aged 70-85 years with Graves' ophthalmopathy. Each CDR3 is given with its conserved first and last residue. A D gene is named only where the DNA matches it firmly. The size entry is marked missing in some rows and otherwise reads once, few, many or a size class.

clone size	D gene	V gene	J gene	CDR3 protein	CDR3 DNA
-	TRBD2	TRBV28	TRBJ2-7	CASSLKVAGVSSYEQYF	TGTGCCAGCAGTTTAAAGGTAGCGGGGGTCAGCTCCTACGAGCAGTACTTC
many	TRBD1	TRBV12-3/TRBV12-4	TRBJ2-7	CASSSAGQGGWQYF	TGTGCCAGCAGTTCAGCCGGACAGGGTGGATGGCAGTACTTC
many	-	TRBV2	TRBJ1-1	CASSPRIDTEAFF	TGTGCCAGCAGTCCACGAATCGACACTGAAGCTTTCTTT
-	-	TRBV3-1	TRBJ2-5	CASSQRGEETQYF	TGTGCCAGCAGCCAACGGGGTGAAGAGACCCAGTACTTC
-	-	TRBV24-1	TRBJ2-7	CATSDLHREQYF	TGTGCCACCAGTGATTTGCACCGGGAGCAGTACTTC
few	-	TRBV5-1	TRBJ2-6	CASSFGETGANVLTF	TGCGCCAGCAGCTTCGGCGAAACCGGGGCCAACGTCCTGACTTTC
many	-	TRBV11-2	TRBJ2-7	CASSLNIQDVDEQYF	TGTGCCAGCAGCTTAAATATACAGGATGTCGACGAGCAGTACTTC
many	-	TRBV12-3/TRBV12-4	TRBJ1-5	CASSSLTANQPQHF	TGTGCCAGCAGTTCGTTAACAGCGAATCAGCCCCAGCATTTT
-	TRBD2	TRBV3-1	TRBJ2-1	CASSPSSGGGNDEQFF	TGTGCCAGCAGCCCCTCTAGCGGGGGGGGGAATGATGAGCAGTTCTTC
many	-	TRBV7-2	TRBJ2-3	CASSSMTFTDTQYF	TGTGCCAGCAGCTCCATGACCTTCACAGATACGCAGTATTTT
-	-	TRBV5-5	TRBJ1-3	CASSLSGIEDGFSGNTIYF	TGTGCCAGCAGCTTGTCAGGGATCGAAGACGGGTTCTCTGGAAACACCATATATTTT
few	TRBD2	TRBV6-1	TRBJ2-5	CASRPPAGEQETQYF	TGTGCCAGCAGGCCACCTGCGGGGGAGCAAGAGACCCAGTACTTC
once	-	TRBV9	TRBJ2-5	CASSSSAWEGGQETQYF	TGTGCCAGCAGCTCGAGCGCTTGGGAAGGCGGGCAAGAGACCCAGTACTTC
many	TRBD1	TRBV11-2	TRBJ2-1	CASSLEPRGLHNEQFF	TGTGCCAGCAGCTTAGAACCCAGGGGGCTACACAATGAGCAGTTCTTC
-	-	TRBV20-1	TRBJ1-5	CSASVAQGIGNQPQHF	TGCAGTGCTAGCGTCGCGCAGGGGATTGGCAATCAGCCCCAGCATTTT
-	TRBD1	TRBV9	TRBJ1-1	CASSEGQQNTEAFF	TGTGCCAGCAGCGAGGGACAGCAAAACACTGAAGCTTTCTTT
once	TRBD2	TRBV14	TRBJ2-2	CASSQVAGTGELFF	TGTGCCAGCAGCCAGGTAGCGGGCACCGGGGAGCTGTTTTTT